This TCR beta chain is drawn from a study of blood T cell repertoires in COVID-19 (dated by TCRdb to between 2020 and 2021). The study in broad terms: Samples covering the acute and convalescent phases of COVID-19 were provided by collaborators in the United States, Italy and Spain. The material from the prospective study consisted of cDNA or gDNA derived from T cells, B-cell-depleted T cells, or PBMCs. Subjects who had been exposed to COVID-19, were actively infected with it, or had recovered from it provided the deeply sampled blood TCRbeta repertoires that made up the dataset. The repertoires were released in a freely available public database intended as a resource for research on the immune response to SARS-CoV-2. Samples were obtained from the ongoing ImmuneRACE study (first 160 participants) and from 950 to 1,500 subjects provided by 6 global collaborators. The sample metadata nearly always contained a de-identified subject ID, COVID-19 status, age in years and sex. Where available, HLA class I and class II types were obtained from metadata supplied by the sample provider rather than from assay-based typing.

Collaborating institutions collected whole blood in K2EDTA tubes following their own protocols. Collaborator samples were shipped for TCRbeta analysis as frozen whole blood, isolated PBMCs, or DNA extracted from either sample type. About this clone: The clone's antigen remains unknown. No base quality values were provided; no much bigger clone lies one nucleotide off.

Per the germline V gene, SQVTM is the CDR1 and ANQGSEA is the CDR2. The cysteine opens and the phenylalanine closes a CDR3 of 12 amino acids. The sequence is cut down to CDR3 DNA, 36 bases in frame from base 1. V gives up 6 bases and J gives up 6 bases, and the segment between their germline ends measures 13 bases. The immunoSEQ Assay, a bias-controlled multiplex PCR, was used to amplify TCRbeta CDR3 regions from genomic DNA. As for the authors' bioinformatics: The number of nucleated cells in each sample was estimated from the amplification of reference gene primers within the assay. To quantify the absolute abundance of each unique TCRbeta CDR3 rearrangement, sequence reads were collapsed and filtered. For each sample, productive Simpson clonality was calculated by taking the square root of Simpson's diversity index across productive rearrangements. Drawn from immuneACCESS, this table holds only the in-frame rearrangements with V and J called that TCRdb kept. Clones are partly lost; checked studies trace under half to an unresolved V gene and leave the rest unexplained. The V and J calls and clone size are taken from that table; D and trimming were inferred from the DNA. For this sample the table gives approximately 100,000 clones, of which around nine tenths were detected only once. Of the sample, 3% to 3.5% is held by the ten largest clones.

General findings and caveats noted by the study authors: Clinical and demographic metadata were provided uncurated, with the amount varying by source and participant.

The rearrangement combines TRBV29-1 with TRBJ2-3; the D gene is perhaps TRBD1, on 5 matching bases. This sequence originates from a human donor in a cohort sampled during active COVID-19. Material for sequencing was peripheral blood. The nucleotide sequence reads TGCAGCGTCTGGGGCCTATCGGATACGCAGTATTTT. Its product reads: CSVWGLSDTQYF.